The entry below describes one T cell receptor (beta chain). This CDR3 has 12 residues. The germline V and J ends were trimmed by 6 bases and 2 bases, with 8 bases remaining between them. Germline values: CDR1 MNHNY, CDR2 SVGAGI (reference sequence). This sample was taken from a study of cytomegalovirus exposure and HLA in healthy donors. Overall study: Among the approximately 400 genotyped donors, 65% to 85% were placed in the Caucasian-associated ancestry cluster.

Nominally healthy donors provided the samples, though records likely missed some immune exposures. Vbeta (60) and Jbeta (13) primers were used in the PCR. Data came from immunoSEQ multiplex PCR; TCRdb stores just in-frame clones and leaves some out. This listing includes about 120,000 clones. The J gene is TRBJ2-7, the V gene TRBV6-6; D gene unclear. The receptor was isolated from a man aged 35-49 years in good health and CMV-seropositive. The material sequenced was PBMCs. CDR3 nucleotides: TGTGCCAGCAGCTACACGGCCTACGAGCAGTACTTC. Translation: CASSYTAYEQYF.